This T cell receptor (beta chain) emerged from a study of patients and donors after allogeneic stem cell transplantation. TCRdb independently ran MiXCR on the RT-PCR reads; one entry per CDR3 protein. This table has approximately 200,000 distinct CDR3 sequences, 13% to 15% appearing once. Trimming stripped 0 bases from V and 5 bases from J, with 12 bases between. The CDR3 extends over 15 amino acids. Germline-derived CDR1 and CDR2 are LNHNV and YYDKDF (reference sequence). The receptor was isolated from a human donor who was either an allogeneic HSCT recipient or a stem cell or donor lymphocyte infusion donor (not recorded which). It is not recorded whose cells these are; they may come from a transplant donor. The chain links TRBV15 to TRBJ2-3; possibly TRBD2 for D (5 bases). Sequenced sample: blood, either unsorted or a sorted T cell fraction (not recorded which). The CDR3 sequence: CATSRDLRLQDTQYF. CDR3 in DNA: TGTGCCACCAGCAGAGACTTGAGACTACAAGATACGCAGTATTTT.